The sequence of this TCR beta chain was determined in a study of a mutant IDH1 vaccine in newly diagnosed glioma. Study summary: Previous treatment comprised radiotherapy, temozolomide, or both, mostly both. Whole-study findings and limits: Vaccination induced immune responses in roughly 93% of patients.

The protocol was immunoSEQ multiplex PCR, while the TCRdb copy is restricted to in-frame clones and leaves out a portion. The sample lists around 50,000 clones; roughly 89% were seen once. Time point specified: baseline, week 1 (first vaccination visit). Treatment noted: pre-vaccination baseline after standard-of-care therapy. Donors harbored newly found WHO grade 3 or 4 IDH1-mutant, ATRX-lost astrocytomas. This CDR3 spans 15 amino acids. Per the germline V gene, CDR1 is SGHRS and CDR2 is YFSETQ. The V and J ends lost 4 bases and 0 bases respectively, with 14 bases between them. A note on this clone: The antigen is unknown.

The clonotype was recovered from a man aged 35 to 55 with glioma. The sequences come from PBMCs, collected from a glioma patient treated with radiotherapy, temozolomide or both. This chain connects TRBV5-1 to TRBJ2-7; possible D gene TRBD2, 6 bases. The CDR3 region is CASSAWDSSSYEQYF. The DNA for the CDR3 is TGCGCCAGCAGCGCGTGGGACTCAAGCTCCTACGAGCAGTACTTC.